The 30 T cell receptor beta chains presented below share a single source sample, sequenced in a study of CD8 T cells in ankylosing spondylitis. General study results and limits: A TCR beta motif of eight or nine highly homologous variants seemed to mark ankylosing spondylitis blood.

Their antigens are not known. From the 5' RACE reads, TCRdb called clonotypes with MiXCR, one entry per CDR3 protein. This table has some 700,000 distinct CDR3 sequences, under 20% appearing once. The sample consisted of blood, either unsorted or a sorted T cell fraction (not recorded which). The receptors stem from a male donor with ankylosing spondylitis.

This chain uses TRBV28 with TRBJ2-1, with TRBD1 identical over 9 bases. J lost 7 bases, V lost 1 base, and 5 bases had no gene match. The CDR3 contains 15 residues. Germline lookup yields CDR1 MDHEN and CDR2 SYDVKM. The CDR3 region is CASSLLQGARNEQFF. The DNA for the CDR3 is TGTGCCAGCAGTTTATTACAGGGGGCAAGGAATGAGCAGTTCTTC.

This clonotype was seen many times. The chain has TRBV7-9 and TRBJ2-1; the D gene is possibly TRBD2 (6 bases). Between the trimmed V and J ends, which lost 0 bases and 4 bases, there was a span of 7 bases. The V gene's germline CDR1 is SEHNR and CDR2 FQNEAQ (reference sequence). The CDR3 consists of 14 residues. CDR3 region: CASSLAGGYNEQFF. The CDR3 DNA reads TGTGCCAGCAGCTTAGCGGGGGGTTACAATGAGCAGTTCTTC.

V and J are TRBV7-2 and TRBJ2-3, with D possibly being TRBD1 (5 bases). The germline V gene has CDR1 SGHTA and CDR2 FQGNSA. CDR3 length: 15 amino acids. The V end lost 5 bases, the J end lost 3 bases, and 15 bases lay between the germline ends. The CDR3 region is CASSGLSYRTDTQYF. CDR3 nucleotide sequence: TGTGCCAGCAGCGGCCTTAGCTACAGGACAGATACGCAGTATTTT. The full variable domain, its missing parts supplied by reference TRBV7-2 and TRBJ2-3, is GAGVSQSPSNKVTEKGKDVELRCDPISGHTALYWYRQSLGQGLEFLIYFQGNSAPDKSGLPSDRFSAERTGGSVSTLTIQRTQQEDSAVYLCASSGLSYRTDTQYFGPGTRLTVL.

This clonotype came up a few times. The rearrangement uses TRBV12-3 or TRBV12-4 and TRBJ1-5; perhaps TRBD1 as D (5 bases). Trimming took 6 bases from V and 6 from J, leaving 18 bases between them. This CDR3 comprises 15 residues. The CDR3 loop is CASSSTTGQTQPQHF. CDR3 nucleotide sequence: TGTGCCAGCAGCTCTACCACGGGGCAGACTCAGCCCCAGCATTTT.

This clonotype was picked up a small number of times. The chain joins TRBV19 to TRBJ2-1, with D unresolved. Germline loops: CDR1 LNHDA, CDR2 SQIVND (reference sequence). Trimming took 3 bases from V and 4 from J, leaving 13 bases between them. The CDR3 length is 15 residues. The CDR3 region is CASSIGVGRYNEQFF. CDR3 nucleotide sequence: TGTGCCAGTAGTATCGGCGTCGGGCGGTACAATGAGCAGTTCTTC. Full variable domain (missing parts from reference TRBV19 and TRBJ2-1): DGGITQSPKYLFRKEGQNVTLSCEQNLNHDAMYWYRQDPGQGLRLIYYSQIVNDFQKGDIAEGYSVSREKKESFPLTVTSAQKNPTAFYLCASSIGVGRYNEQFFGPGTRLTVL.

This clonotype has a handful of counts. The V gene is TRBV7-9, the J gene TRBJ1-5, with D hard to call. Trimming shortened V by 3 bases and J by 3 bases, and 6 bases separated the two germline ends. CDR3 length equals 13 residues. Germline CDR1 is SEHNR and CDR2 is FQNEAQ (reference sequence). CDR3 in DNA: TGTGCCAGCAGCTTTACATCCAATCAGCCCCAGCATTTT. As protein: CASSFTSNQPQHF.

This chain joins TRBV7-8 and TRBJ2-3; tentatively, D is TRBD1 (7 bases). This CDR3 is built from 16 residues. Germline lookup yields CDR1 SGHVS and CDR2 FQNEAQ. Trimming left V 1 base short and J 3 bases short, with 14 bases between. The CDR3 DNA follows: TGTGCCAGCAGCTTAGAGGGCAGGGGGAGGACAGATACGCAGTATTTT. This translates into CASSLEGRGRTDTQYF.

This clonotype was seen a few times. V usage is TRBV5-6 and J usage is TRBJ2-2, with 15 bases matching TRBD2. With 4 bases clipped from V and 0 bases from J, the junction kept 7 bases outside the gene matches. The CDR3 contains 19 residues. Germline CDR1 SGHDT, CDR2 YYEEEE. DNA of the CDR3: TGTGCCAGCAGCCTGCCGGGACTAGCGGGGGGTTCGAACACCGGGGAGCTGTTTTTT. The encoded protein is CASSLPGLAGGSNTGELFF.

This clonotype was seen more than once but under ten times. The CDR3 is CSAINMVEVNTEAFF. The CDR3, as DNA: TGCAGTGCTATAAATATGGTCGAGGTAAACACTGAAGCTTTCTTT. The V gene is TRBV20-1, the J gene TRBJ1-1; no firm D call. With 4 bases removed from V and 2 bases from J, the gap between germline ends came to 17 bases. This CDR3 spans 15 amino acids. CDR1 and CDR2 (germline): DFQATT, SNEGSKA (reference sequence).

V and J are TRBV6-1 and TRBJ1-5; 9 nucleotides match TRBD1. V gave up 6 bases and J gave up 2 bases; unmatched junction bases: 14. CDR3 length: 18 amino acids. Per germline, CDR1 MNHNS and CDR2 SASEGT. Here the CDR3 reads CASSRKGTGLGGNQPQHF. DNA for the CDR3: TGTGCCAGCAGCCGTAAAGGGACAGGGCTAGGAGGCAATCAGCCCCAGCATTTT.

The CDR3 protein is CASSAPGQGAPRGYTF. For the CDR3, the DNA is TGTGCCAGCAGCGCCCCGGGACAGGGGGCCCCTCGGGGCTACACCTTC. The chain employs TRBV9 and TRBJ1-2; 12 bases match TRBD1. Unmatched junction bases numbered 11, after V lost 3 bases and J lost 8 bases. The CDR3 is 16 amino acids. The V gene's germline CDR1 is SGDLS and CDR2 YYNGEE. The full variable domain, rest sourced from reference TRBV9 and TRBJ1-2, is DSGVTQTPKHLITATGQRVTLRCSPRSGDLSVYWYQQSLDQGLQFLIQYYNGEERAKGNILERFSAQQFPDLHSELNLSSLELGDSALYFCASSAPGQGAPRGYTFGSGTRLTVV.

This clonotype was counted many times. The chain employs TRBV27 and TRBJ2-7; maybe TRBD1 (6 bases). Trimming shortened V by 2 bases and J by 2 bases, and 13 bases separated the two germline ends. The CDR3 has 15 residues. The V gene's germline CDR1 is MNHEY and CDR2 SMNVEV (reference sequence). In DNA form, the CDR3 reads TGTGCCAGCAGTTTAGCTCGGGCAGGGGCCTACGAGCAGTACTTC. Translated, it gives CASSLARAGAYEQYF.

This clonotype was seen a few times. The rearrangement links TRBV20-1 to TRBJ2-7; tentatively, D is TRBD1 (5 bases). The V end lost 6 bases, the J end lost 6 bases, and 15 bases lay between the germline ends. The CDR3 sequence is 12 residues long. Germline CDR1 reads DFQATT; CDR2 reads SNEGSKA (reference sequence). For the CDR3, the DNA is TGCAGTGCCCAAGCAGGGTATCGCGAGCAGTACTTC. Amino acids: CSAQAGYREQYF.

This clonotype was recorded a few times. The rearrangement joins TRBV6-1 to TRBJ1-1; D is possibly TRBD1 (5 bases). CDR3 length: 11 residues. Germline CDR1 is MNHNS and CDR2 is SASEGT. Between the trimmed V and J ends, which lost 7 bases and 13 bases, there was a span of 16 bases. CDR3 loop: CASTLGLKGFF. The CDR3 DNA sequence: TGTGCCAGCACCCTGGGGCTGAAGGGTTTCTTT.

This clonotype was detected only a few times. The rearrangement links TRBV7-9 to TRBJ2-1, with TRBD2 identical over 12 bases. The CDR3 has 16 residues. V dropped 5 bases and J dropped 5; count of bases not matched to a gene: 7. Germline loops: CDR1 SEHNR, CDR2 FQNEAQ (reference sequence). The CDR3 sequence: CASSPRLAGVNNEQFF. The CDR3 DNA reads as TGTGCCAGCAGCCCCCGACTAGCGGGAGTTAACAATGAGCAGTTCTTC.

The rearrangement uses TRBV7-8 and TRBJ2-5; D not resolved. This CDR3 is built from 14 residues. Germline values: CDR1 SGHVS, CDR2 FQNEAQ. The V end lost 4 bases, the J end lost 1 base, and 10 bases lay between the germline ends. CDR3 amino acids: CASSSDFFQETQYF. The CDR3 nucleotides read TGTGCCAGCAGCTCCGACTTTTTCCAAGAGACCCAGTACTTC.

The rearrangement joins TRBV29-1 to TRBJ1-2, with D possibly being TRBD1 (6 bases). Germline V gene sequence: CDR1 SQVTM, CDR2 ANQGSEA. There are 13 residues in the CDR3. V was trimmed by 7 bases and J by 6 bases, leaving 18 bases between them. CDR3 sequence reads: CSAGRTVDDGYTF. The CDR3 nucleotides are TGCAGCGCCGGTCGGACAGTGGATGATGGCTACACCTTC.

The chain joins TRBV7-6 to TRBJ2-3; D might be TRBD2 (6 bases). The CDR3 runs to 15 residues. The V end lost 4 bases, the J end lost 0 bases, and 11 bases lay between the germline ends. Germline CDR1 is SGHVS and CDR2 is FNYEAQ. CDR3 sequence (DNA): TGTGCCAGCAGCTCCAGCGGGTTCAGCACAGATACGCAGTATTTT. Residues: CASSSSGFSTDTQYF.

This clonotype has a count of ten or more. The CDR3 sequence: CASSQGQSNTGELFF. The CDR3 DNA sequence: TGTGCCAGCAGTCAGGGACAGAGTAACACCGGGGAGCTGTTTTTT. This chain connects TRBV25-1 to TRBJ2-2, with TRBD1 identical over 7 bases. CDR1 is MGHDK and CDR2 is SYGVNS in the germline V gene. CDR3 length equals 15 residues. The ends lost 5 bases at V and 2 bases at J; junction bases unmatched: 5.

The gene calls are TRBV7-9 and TRBJ2-2; possible D gene TRBD1, 6 bases. This CDR3 has 15 residues. Germline V gene lookup returns CDR1 SEHNR and CDR2 FQNEAQ (reference sequence). Trimming took off 5 bases at V and 1 base at J, with 11 bases between the two ends. This CDR3 is CASSPSTGNTGELFF. The CDR3 DNA is TGTGCCAGCAGCCCCTCGACAGGGAACACCGGGGAGCTGTTTTTT.

Worth noting for this clonotype: The junction does not match germline at one end; this may be a read error. This chain links TRBV12-3 or TRBV12-4 with TRBJ2-7, with a tentative D call TRBD2 (6 bases). This CDR3 spans 14 amino acids. The CDR3: CTSSLRDGSYEQYF. The CDR3 DNA reads TGTACCAGCAGTCTGCGGGACGGGTCCTACGAGCAGTACTTC.

The CDR3 protein is CASSRRIDYMNTEAFF. The CDR3 nucleotides read TGTGCCAGCAGCCGACGGATCGACTACATGAACACTGAAGCTTTCTTT. This chain connects TRBV7-2 to TRBJ1-1; D gene uncertain. The CDR3 loop spans 16 amino acids. Per the germline V gene, CDR1 is SGHTA and CDR2 is FQGNSA. Trimming pared 5 bases from V and 0 bases from J, leaving 16 bases between.

This chain joins TRBV9 and TRBJ1-2; weak D call: TRBD1 (5 bases). Germline V gene sequence: CDR1 SGDLS, CDR2 YYNGEE. Between the trimmed V and J ends, which lost 4 bases and 5 bases, there was a span of 15 bases. This CDR3 region has 14 residues. The CDR3 is CASSFTGALYGYTF. The CDR3, as DNA: TGTGCCAGCAGCTTTACAGGAGCCCTTTATGGCTACACCTTC. Together with reference TRBV9 and TRBJ1-2, the CDR3 gives the full variable domain: DSGVTQTPKHLITATGQRVTLRCSPRSGDLSVYWYQQSLDQGLQFLIQYYNGEERAKGNILERFSAQQFPDLHSELNLSSLELGDSALYFCASSFTGALYGYTFGSGTRLTVV.

This clonotype was seen a few times. V is TRBV12-3 or TRBV12-4 and J is TRBJ2-5; TRBD2 aligns across 8 bases. With V trimmed by 6 bases and J by 2 bases, 8 bases remained unmatched. The CDR3 sequence is 15 residues long. DNA for the CDR3: TGTGCCAGCAGAGAGCGGGGGACGGGGCAAGAGACCCAGTACTTC. Its protein product is CASRERGTGQETQYF.

V usage is TRBV20-1 and J usage is TRBJ2-3; a weak D match, TRBD2 (9 bases). Germline assignment: CDR1 DFQATT and CDR2 SNEGSKA (reference sequence). The CDR3 is 16 amino acids. Deletions cut 5 bases from V and 6 bases from J, with 24 bases between. CDR3 bases: TGCAGTGCTGCCCAGGGGGCGCGGGGGGGCCGGGATACGCAGTATTTT. It translates to CSAAQGARGGRDTQYF.

The genes are TRBV18 and TRBJ1-2, with 8 bases matching TRBD1. This CDR3 contains 17 residues. Trimming cost V 0 bases and J 7 bases; bases outside gene matches: 13. The germline CDR1 and CDR2 sequences are KGHSH and LQKENI. DNA for the CDR3: TGTGCCAGCTCACCACCGAGTTTACAGGGGGAAACTGGTGGCTACACCTTC. It specifies CASSPPSLQGETGGYTF.

This clonotype showed up just a few times. This rearrangement joins TRBV7-3 to TRBJ2-1, with 13 bases identical to TRBD2. There are 16 residues in the CDR3. The V gene end was trimmed by 0 bases and the J gene end by 6 bases; junction bases not matched to a gene: 2. Germline V gene lookup returns CDR1 SGHTA and CDR2 FQGTGA. The CDR3 DNA sequence: TGTGCCAGCAGCTTAACAGGGACTAGCGGGATCAATGAGCAGTTCTTC. Translated, it gives CASSLTGTSGINEQFF.

The chain has TRBV6-1 and TRBJ2-6, with 7 bases fitting TRBD1. The CDR3 loop spans 17 amino acids. V shed 3 bases, J shed 2 bases, and the junction held 7 bases outside the gene matches. In germline, CDR1 is MNHNS, CDR2 SASEGT. CDR3 bases: TGTGCCAGCAGTGAGACAGGGCTCTTTACTGGGGCCAACGTCCTGACTTTC. Translation gives CASSETGLFTGANVLTF.

This clonotype was seen a handful of times. This chain uses TRBV3-1 with TRBJ2-5, with 11 bases lining up with TRBD2. Germline CDR1 LGHDT, CDR2 YNNKEL (reference sequence). The J segment lost 3 bases and the V segment lost 0 bases, leaving 3 bases of the junction unmatched. The CDR3 is 16 residues long. DNA of the CDR3: TGTGCCAGCAGCCAAGATCTGGGACTAGCGGAAGAGACCCAGTACTTC. This gives the protein CASSQDLGLAEETQYF.

The chain carries TRBV5-6 and TRBJ2-1; 10 nucleotides align to TRBD1. V lost 4 bases and J lost 4; bases outside the gene matches: 8. Germline CDR1 is SGHDT and CDR2 is YYEEEE. This CDR3 region has 16 residues. DNA of the CDR3: TGTGCCAGCAGCGTTCAAATGGGACAGGGGTACAATGAGCAGTTCTTC. This codes for CASSVQMGQGYNEQFF.